This T cell receptor beta chain was captured by sequencing in a study of cytomegalovirus exposure and HLA in healthy donors. Study-level findings and limits: The availability of immune exposure information extended only to CMV serostatus.

This clone was counted a few times. As yet, its antigen is unknown. PCR involved 60 Vbeta and 13 Jbeta primers. Assay used: immunoSEQ multiplex PCR; TCRdb lists only in-frame clones, some missing. This table holds 110,000 to 150,000 clones, about 80% found once. Sampled while nominally healthy, donors likely had unrecorded immune exposures. The CDR3 runs 16 residues. Trimming removed 0 bases at V and 3 bases at J, with 14 bases between. The germline V gene has CDR1 LGHNA and CDR2 YSLEER. The sequence was obtained from a man between 40 and 49 years old in good health and CMV-seropositive. The chain employs TRBV4-3 and TRBJ1-2; D gene unclear. Sequencing was performed on PBMCs. The DNA for the CDR3 is TGCGCCAGCAGCCAAGATCGTCCCGACTCTGACTATGGCTACACCTTC. Translation: CASSQDRPDSDYGYTF.